The 21 T cell receptor beta chains given below trace back to one sample, sequenced in a study of response to subunit inactivated influenza vaccine. Each CDR3 protein gets one entry after TCRdb re-called the RT-PCR reads with MiXCR. The sample has 180,000 or so distinct CDR3 sequences; around 12% are singletons. These sequences were also reported in another study, on T cells expressing NK-cell markers. From that paper: 5'RACE template switching built TCR beta cDNA with unique molecular identifiers.

Sample: CD8+ T cells sorted from PBMCs, taken 11 to 12 days after vaccination. The receptors stem from a middle-aged man who received an inactivated influenza vaccine.

The gene calls are TRBV7-6 and TRBJ1-2, with 7 bases fitting TRBD1. This CDR3 region has 15 residues. Germline V gene lookup returns CDR1 SGHVS and CDR2 FNYEAQ. V shed 0 bases and J 6 bases; nucleotides not matched to a gene: 7. CDR3 DNA: TGTGCCAGCAGCTTAGCCGAGACAGGGATGGATGGCTACACCTTC. Encoded protein: CASSLAETGMDGYTF.

This chain connects TRBV4-1 to TRBJ2-7; unclear D gene. Germline CDR1 MGHRA, CDR2 YSYEKL. V was pared by 4 bases and J by 3 bases, with 10 bases between. The CDR3 totals 13 residues. Here the CDR3 DNA reads TGCGCCAGCAGCCCCACCCAGGTCTACGAGCAGTACTTC. Its translation is CASSPTQVYEQYF.

The chain carries TRBV12-3 or TRBV12-4 and TRBJ2-3; no clear D. CDR3 length: 16 residues. Trimming left V 0 bases short and J 2 bases short, with 12 bases between. The CDR3 loop reads CASSLAWSATTDTQYF. DNA for the CDR3: TGTGCCAGCAGTTTAGCGTGGTCCGCAACCACAGATACGCAGTATTTT.

J is TRBJ1-1 and V is TRBV12-3 or TRBV12-4; D unclear. This CDR3 region has 14 residues. V shed 2 bases and J shed 1 base, with 8 bases lying between them. The CDR3 protein is CASSLSAGNTEAFF. CDR3 DNA sequence: TGTGCCAGCAGTTTATCGGCTGGGAACACTGAAGCTTTCTTT.

This clonotype was observed a few times. The chain recombines TRBV29-1 with TRBJ2-7; TRBD2 is a possible D gene (7 bases). CDR3 length: 12 amino acids. V shed 7 bases and J shed 1 base, with 11 bases lying between them. CDR1 is SQVTM, CDR2 ANQGSEA, per germline. The CDR3 loop is CSAQGGSYEQYF. The CDR3 nucleotides read TGCAGCGCACAGGGAGGGTCCTACGAGCAGTACTTC.

This clonotype appeared many times. The V gene is TRBV12-3 or TRBV12-4, the J gene TRBJ2-4; 7 nucleotides align to TRBD2. Trimming cost V 2 bases and J 8 bases; bases outside gene matches: 12. The CDR3 has 16 amino acids. CDR3 sequence (DNA): TGTGCCAGCAGTTTATCCCCTTGGGGGGGTAAAGACATTCAGTACTTC. Its protein product is CASSLSPWGGKDIQYF.

This clonotype has a handful of counts. V gene TRBV29-1 combines with J gene TRBJ1-1; D not certain. CDR1 and CDR2 (germline): SQVTM, ANQGSEA. V was trimmed by 4 bases and J by 0 bases, leaving 9 bases between them. The CDR3 extends over 13 amino acids. The CDR3 reads CSVVEVMNTEAFF. The DNA for the CDR3 is TGCAGCGTTGTTGAGGTAATGAACACTGAAGCTTTCTTT.

This clonotype was seen a handful of times. This rearrangement joins TRBV12-3 or TRBV12-4 to TRBJ2-5, with TRBD2 identical over 14 bases. This CDR3 comprises 16 residues. The V gene end was trimmed by 5 bases and the J gene end by 5 bases; junction bases not matched to a gene: 7. Written as DNA, the CDR3 is TGTGCCAGCAGTACCTACGGACTAGCGGGGGGCGAGACCCAGTACTTC. This gives the protein CASSTYGLAGGETQYF.

The chain couples TRBV7-8 to TRBJ2-1; 10 nucleotides line up with TRBD2. Germline lookup yields CDR1 SGHVS and CDR2 FQNEAQ. This CDR3 is built from 17 residues. The V segment lost 0 bases and the J segment 6 bases; nucleotides outside the gene matches: 8. CDR3 residues: CASSLAAGPSGGNEQFF. Here the CDR3 DNA reads TGTGCCAGCAGCTTAGCGGCTGGCCCTAGCGGGGGCAATGAGCAGTTCTTC.

CDR3 sequence: CASSLLAGDFTGELFF. The CDR3 DNA reads as TGTGCCAGCAGCTTGTTAGCGGGAGATTTCACCGGGGAGCTGTTTTTT. The chain recombines TRBV5-5 with TRBJ2-2, with 9 nucleotides matching TRBD2. Germline trimming cut 1 base from V and 4 bases from J; bases unmatched to any gene: 5. Germline CDR1 and CDR2: SGHKS and YYEKEE (reference sequence). The length of the CDR3 is 16 residues.

The chain joins TRBV4-2 to TRBJ1-2; D call uncertain. Between the trimmed V and J ends, which lost 2 bases and 1 base, there was a span of 11 bases. This CDR3 region has 15 residues. Germline V gene data show CDR1 as LGHNA and CDR2 as YNFKEQ. The CDR3 region has the DNA TGTGCCAGCAGCCAATTCCGTTCAAATAACTATGGCTACACCTTC. Translation: CASSQFRSNNYGYTF.

The gene calls are TRBV25-1 and TRBJ2-5; 12 nucleotides match TRBD1. Trimming at V came to 6 bases and at J to 4 bases, leaving 3 bases not matched to a gene. The germline V gene encodes CDR1 MGHDK and CDR2 SYGVNS. The CDR3 is 14 residues long. CDR3 region: CASRGTGGVETQYF. CDR3 DNA sequence: TGTGCCAGCAGGGGGACAGGGGGCGTAGAGACCCAGTACTTC.

There are a few counts of this clonotype. V and J are TRBV7-9 and TRBJ2-6; D unresolved. With 1 base removed from V and 2 bases from J, the gap between germline ends came to 6 bases. The length of the CDR3 is 15 residues. Germline CDR1 reads SEHNR; CDR2 reads FQNEAQ (reference sequence). The CDR3 sequence is CASSLGPPGANVLTF. The DNA for the CDR3 is TGTGCCAGCAGCTTAGGTCCCCCTGGGGCCAACGTCCTGACTTTC. Full variable domain (outside the CDR3, taken from reference TRBV7-9 and TRBJ2-6): DTGVSQNPRHKITKRGQNVTFRCDPISEHNRLYWYRQTLGQGPEFLTYFQNEAQLEKSRLLSDRFSAERPKGSFSTLEIQRTEQGDSAMYLCASSLGPPGANVLTFGAGSRLTVL.

The chain joins TRBV24-1 to TRBJ2-7; unclear D gene. The germline V and J ends were trimmed by 4 bases and 3 bases, with 3 bases remaining between them. This CDR3 region has 11 residues. Germline CDR1 is KGHDR and CDR2 is SFDVKD. The CDR3 DNA reads as TGTGCCACCAGTGAGGGCTACGAGCAGTACTTC. Protein: CATSEGYEQYF.

J is TRBJ2-2 and V is TRBV15; 9 bases are shared with TRBD2. V shed 2 bases, J shed 5 bases, and the junction held 0 bases outside the gene matches. This CDR3 is 14 amino acids long. Germline V gene sequence: CDR1 LNHNV, CDR2 YYDKDF (reference sequence). This CDR3 reads CATSRLAGTGELFF. In DNA form, the CDR3 reads TGTGCCACCAGCAGACTAGCGGGGACCGGGGAGCTGTTTTTT.

The chain employs TRBV9 and TRBJ2-1; tentatively, D is TRBD1 or TRBD2 (5 bases each). The CDR3 runs to 14 residues. From germline, CDR1 is SGDLS and CDR2 YYNGEE. Trimming left V 4 bases short and J 7 bases short, with 15 bases between. The CDR3 is CASSKYRDHNEQFF. The CDR3 DNA is TGTGCCAGCAGCAAGTACCGGGACCATAATGAGCAGTTCTTC.

The chain carries TRBV27 and TRBJ2-1; 11 positions agree with TRBD1. The CDR3 has 16 residues. V shed 1 base and J 7 bases; nucleotides not matched to a gene: 6. CDR1 is MNHEY and CDR2 is SMNVEV in the germline V gene (reference sequence). The CDR3 loop is CASSLLLDRGPNEQFF. The CDR3 nucleotides are TGTGCCAGCAGTTTATTATTGGACAGGGGGCCGAATGAGCAGTTCTTC.

The V and J genes are TRBV4-2 and TRBJ2-2, with D perhaps matching TRBD1 or TRBD2 (6 bases each). Germline CDR1 LGHNA, CDR2 YNFKEQ. The length of the CDR3 is 18 residues. The V and J ends lost 4 bases and 0 bases respectively, with 18 bases between them. This CDR3 is CASSPLRAGHANTGELFF. The CDR3 nucleotides are TGTGCCAGCAGCCCCCTCCGCGCGGGACACGCGAACACCGGGGAGCTGTTTTTT.

V gene TRBV28 combines with J gene TRBJ2-7, with 7 bases that match TRBD1. Trimming at V came to 4 bases and at J to 5 bases, leaving 8 bases not matched to a gene. CDR1 MDHEN and CDR2 SYDVKM come from the germline V gene. The CDR3 totals 14 residues. The CDR3 reads CASSSGTELHEQYF. The CDR3, as DNA: TGTGCCAGCAGTTCCGGGACAGAATTACACGAGCAGTACTTC.

The chain carries TRBV2 and TRBJ1-5, with no clear D. CDR1 is SNHLY, CDR2 FYNNEI, per germline. This CDR3 is 13 amino acids long. Between the trimmed V and J ends, which lost 7 bases and 4 bases, there was a span of 11 bases. The DNA for the CDR3 is TGTGCCAGCACTATCCTAGGGAATCAGCCCCAGCATTTT. Translating it yields CASTILGNQPQHF.

The J gene is TRBJ2-7, the V gene TRBV10-2, with D possibly TRBD1 on 6 matching bases. The CDR3 sequence is 15 residues long. Germline V gene data show CDR1 as WSHSY and CDR2 as SAAADI. The V gene lost 0 bases and the J gene lost 6 bases, with 15 bases spanning the gap. The CDR3 sequence is CASSESQGIFGEQYF. The CDR3 bases are TGCGCCAGCAGTGAGTCCCAGGGGATTTTCGGCGAGCAGTACTTC.